The clone carrying this T cell receptor (beta chain) was recorded many times. No antigen is known for it. The data originate from a study of T cells in Graves' hyperthyroidism and ophthalmopathy. Overall study results and limits: Blood held most thyroid clonotypes expanded above 0.001 frequency.

The CDR3 regions of TCR beta were amplified from RNA transcripts. HTBI primers were the set used in a first-round RT-PCR of the TCR CDR3. TCRdb reanalysed the multiplex PCR reads using MiXCR and keeps one entry per CDR3 protein. The sample holds around 610,000 distinct CDR3 sequences; about 14% are singletons and the top ten take 3.5% to 4.5%. Among ophthalmopathy patients, the Clinical Activity Score reached at least 3, the NOSPECS grade reached at least 4, and duration remained under 3 months. Germline V gives CDR1 DFQATT, CDR2 SNEGSKA (reference sequence). The CDR3 length is 13 residues. V dropped 1 base and J dropped 1 base, with 8 bases sitting between them.

This chain uses TRBV20-1 with TRBJ2-7, with no clear D. Sequenced sample: blood. This clonotype was obtained from a woman in her 40s with Graves' ophthalmopathy. CDR3 nucleotide sequence: TGCAGTGCTAGAGTCCCACCTTCCTACGAGCAGTACTTC. This encodes CSARVPPSYEQYF.